The 10 T cell receptor beta chains below were found in one sample sequenced in a study of cytomegalovirus exposure and HLA in healthy donors. In the PCR, 60 Vbeta and 13 Jbeta primers were used. The assay was immunoSEQ multiplex PCR, and TCRdb's table has in-frame clones only and misses some. The data hold under 200,000 clones, with over 70% observed a single time. Sequenced material: PBMCs. These receptors came from a woman aged 50 to 65 in good health and CMV-seropositive.

The V gene is TRBV20-1, the J gene TRBJ2-5, with D possibly being TRBD1 (6 bases). Germline CDR1 is DFQATT and CDR2 is SNEGSKA (reference sequence). This CDR3 is built from 11 residues. The CDR3 loop reads CSLTRGETQYF. The CDR3 DNA follows: TGCAGCCTCACCAGGGGAGAGACCCAGTACTTC.

A single count supports this clone. This chain links TRBV20-1 with TRBJ1-4; D not certain. Germline CDR1 is DFQATT and CDR2 is SNEGSKA (reference sequence). This CDR3 has 11 amino acids. The CDR3 loop reads CSVPANEKLFF. The DNA of the CDR3 is TGCAGCGTTCCGGCTAATGAAAAACTGTTTTTT.

V gene TRBV7-8 combines with J gene TRBJ1-1; D gene ambiguous. Trimming took 5 bases from V and 1 from J, leaving 14 bases between them. CDR1 SGHVS and CDR2 FQNEAQ come from the germline V gene. This CDR3 region has 15 residues. The DNA for the CDR3 is TGTGCCAGCAGCGCATATACGGAGGGGAACACTGAAGCTTTCTTT. It translates to CASSAYTEGNTEAFF. Filled out from reference TRBV7-8 and TRBJ1-1, the complete variable domain reads GAGVSQSPRYKVAKRGQDVALRCDPISGHVSLFWYQQALGQGPEFLTYFQNEAQLDKSGLPSDRFFAERPEGSVSTLKIQRTQQEDSAVYLCASSAYTEGNTEAFFGQGTRLTVV.

V and J are TRBV29-1 and TRBJ2-3, with D maybe TRBD2 (6 bases). The germline gives CDR1 SQVTM, CDR2 ANQGSEA. This CDR3 spans 12 amino acids. Trimming pared 3 bases from V and 4 bases from J, leaving 8 bases between. The CDR3 DNA is TGCAGCGTTGACCGCGGGGCAGATACGCAGTATTTT. Translation gives CSVDRGADTQYF.

CDR3 sequence: CASSQDTREGGLVLDTQYF. The CDR3 DNA reads TGCGCCAGCAGCCAAGATACCCGGGAGGGGGGGTTAGTCCTGGATACGCAGTATTTT. The chain has TRBV4-1 and TRBJ2-3; the match to TRBD2 covers 8 bases. Unmatched junction bases numbered 17, after V lost 0 bases and J lost 6 bases. The germline CDR1 and CDR2 sequences are MGHRA and YSYEKL. The CDR3 covers 19 residues.

This chain links TRBV5-6 with TRBJ2-3, with 10 positions matching TRBD2. Germline values: CDR1 SGHDT, CDR2 YYEEEE. V lost 9 bases and J lost 4; bases outside the gene matches: 8. This CDR3 has 14 residues. The CDR3 DNA follows: TGTGCCACCGAAGGGAGCGGGGGGGCAGATACGCAGTATTTT. Translated: CATEGSGGADTQYF. Full variable domain (remainder filled in from reference TRBV5-6 and TRBJ2-3): DAGVTQSPTHLIKTRGQQVTLRCSPKSGHDTVSWYQQALGQGPQFIFQYYEEEERQRGNFPDRFSGHQFPNYSSELNVNALLLGDSALYLCATEGSGGADTQYFGPGTRLTVL.

This clone has just one count. The chain links TRBV5-4 to TRBJ1-3; a weak D match, TRBD1 (5 bases). The CDR3 has 15 residues. V was trimmed by 4 bases and J by 7 bases, leaving 18 bases between them. Germline assignment: CDR1 SGHNT and CDR2 YYREEE (reference sequence). CDR3 loop: CASSAGGAKGNTIYF. The CDR3 DNA reads as TGTGCCAGCAGCGCCGGAGGGGCAAAGGGGAACACCATATATTTT.

This clone was detected only a few times. V is TRBV6-6 and J is TRBJ1-2; 7 bases line up with TRBD1. CDR1 and CDR2 (germline): MNHNY, SVGAGI (reference sequence). The CDR3 loop spans 15 amino acids. The junction had 15 bases not matched to a gene; V was cut back by 8 bases and J by 6 bases. CDR3 region: CASLTREGARDGYTF. As DNA, the CDR3 is TGTGCCAGCTTGACTCGTGAGGGGGCGCGGGATGGCTACACCTTC.

In regard to this clone: Other nucleotide sequences in the sample specify the same CDR3. The V call is TRBV7-6, the J call TRBJ1-5, with a weak D call TRBD1 (5 bases). Trimming pared 1 base from V and 9 bases from J, leaving 10 bases between. The CDR3 totals 13 residues. Germline CDR1 reads SGHVS; CDR2 reads FNYEAQ. The DNA of the CDR3 is TGTGCCAGCAGCTTAGACGGGGGATGGCCCCAGCATTTT. It codes for CASSLDGGWPQHF.

Only a few counts were recorded for this clone. The chain joins TRBV28 to TRBJ2-5; D call uncertain. The germline V and J ends were trimmed by 3 bases and 2 bases, with 4 bases remaining between them. This CDR3 has 12 residues. CDR1 is MDHEN and CDR2 is SYDVKM in the germline V gene. The CDR3 reads CASSFSQETQYF. For the CDR3, the DNA is TGTGCCAGCAGTTTCAGTCAAGAGACCCAGTACTTC.